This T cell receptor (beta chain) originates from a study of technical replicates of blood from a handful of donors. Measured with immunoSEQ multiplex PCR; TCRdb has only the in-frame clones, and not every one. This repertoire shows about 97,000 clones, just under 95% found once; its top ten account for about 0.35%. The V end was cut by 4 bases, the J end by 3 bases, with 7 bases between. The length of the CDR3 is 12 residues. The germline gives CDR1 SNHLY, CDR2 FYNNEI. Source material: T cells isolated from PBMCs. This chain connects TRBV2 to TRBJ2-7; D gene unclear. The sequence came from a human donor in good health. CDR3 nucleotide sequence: TGTGCCAGCAGTGTAAACGGCTACGAGCAGTACTTC. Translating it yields CASSVNGYEQYF. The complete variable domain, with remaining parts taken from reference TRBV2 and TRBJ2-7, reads EPEVTQTPSHQVTQMGQEVILRCVPISNHLYFYWYRQILGQKVEFLVSFYNNEISEKSEIFDDQFSVERPDGSNFTLKIRSTKLEDSAMYFCASSVNGYEQYFGPGTRLTVT.